These 4 T cell receptor beta chains share one sample of origin, sequenced in a study of metastatic and nonmetastatic thyroid tumors (dated by TCRdb to about 2020). No patient had received any treatment before thyroid surgery. To prepare the library, PCR was applied. The sequencer listed for this sample is Illumina HiSeq 4000. TCRdb took the public reads, trimmed them with fastp at Q25, ran MiXCR for clone calling and kept in-frame beta chains. Present in this sample are approximately 7,800 clones, approximately 30% of which were seen just once. In total, the top ten clones hold roughly 13% of the sample. Source material: adjacent normal tissue. Every receptor here comes from a female donor with papillary thyroid cancer or a benign thyroid nodule (not recorded which). Some clones in this sample may be carry-over from other donors' samples.

By sample fraction, this clone is medium-sized. Other DNA sequences in the sample encode the same CDR3. V and J are TRBV7-2 and TRBJ2-7; D perhaps matches TRBD2 (5 bases). Germline V lookup: CDR1 SGHTA, CDR2 FQGNSA. There are 14 residues in the CDR3. V was pared by 1 base and J by 2 bases, with 9 bases between. CDR3 sequence (DNA): TGTGCCAGCAGCTTAGGAATCGGGACCTACGAGCAGTACTTC. This gives the protein CASSLGIGTYEQYF.

This chain joins TRBV2 and TRBJ1-2; the D is unclear. V shed 4 bases and J shed 4 bases, with 10 bases lying between them. CDR1 and CDR2 from the germline V gene are SNHLY and FYNNEI. The CDR3 length is 13 residues. CDR3 sequence (DNA): TGTGCCAGCAGTGCGGCGAATGCCTATGGCTACACCTTC. Its translation: CASSAANAYGYTF.

This clone is medium-sized. This chain connects TRBV12-3 or TRBV12-4 to TRBJ1-3; D unresolved. The CDR3 runs 14 residues. Trimming took 2 bases from V and 0 from J, leaving 5 bases between them. The CDR3 DNA follows: TGTGCCAGCAGTTTAACAAACTCTGGAAACACCATATATTTT. Its protein product is CASSLTNSGNTIYF.

This clone is medium-sized by share. CDR3 sequence reads: CSATYSRGLMNTEAFF. CDR3 nucleotides: TGCAGTGCAACATACTCACGCGGACTCATGAACACTGAAGCTTTCTTT. V and J are TRBV20-1 and TRBJ1-1; D ambiguous. This CDR3 has 16 residues. Germline V CDR1 and CDR2: DFQATT, SNEGSKA (reference sequence). Trimming shortened V by 6 bases and J by 0 bases, and 20 bases separated the two germline ends.